These 12 T cell receptor beta chains came from one sample sequenced in a study of T cell changes during pregnancy in multiple sclerosis (dated 2019 in TCRdb). Receptor libraries were prepared by the immunoSEQ multiplex PCR assay. The table was pulled from immuneACCESS by TCRdb, which kept in-frame rearrangements only. Such tables lose some clones; where checked, under half of the loss comes from unresolved V genes, and the rest has no known cause. Present in this sample are 49,000 or so clones, approximately 94% of which were seen just once. About 5.5% of the sample goes to the ten largest clones. The sequencing here drew on CD8+ T cells from peripheral blood mononuclear cells, taken before pregnancy. The receptors were sampled from a female donor with multiple sclerosis, enrolled in a pregnancy study.

This chain links TRBV2 with TRBJ1-1, with 7 bases that match TRBD1. The CDR3 extends over 14 amino acids. CDR1 SNHLY and CDR2 FYNNEI come from the germline V gene. V lost 3 bases to trimming and J lost 4 bases; unmatched junction nucleotides: 5. The CDR3 sequence is CASSDSAGGTEAFF. As DNA, the CDR3 is TGTGCCAGCAGTGATTCGGCAGGGGGCACTGAAGCTTTCTTT. Looking up the rest from reference TRBV2 and TRBJ1-1 gives the full variable domain: EPEVTQTPSHQVTQMGQEVILRCVPISNHLYFYWYRQILGQKVEFLVSFYNNEISEKSEIFDDQFSVERPDGSNFTLKIRSTKLEDSAMYFCASSDSAGGTEAFFGQGTRLTVV.

V usage is TRBV30 and J usage is TRBJ2-2; TRBD2 matches at 8 bases. The germline CDR1 and CDR2 sequences are GTSNPN and SVGIG (reference sequence). The J segment lost 7 bases and the V segment lost 4 bases, leaving 5 bases of the junction unmatched. The CDR3 runs 13 residues. The CDR3 nucleotides are TGTGCCTGGATCGGGACTAGTGGCGGGGAGCTGTTTTTT. Its protein product is CAWIGTSGGELFF. The whole variable domain, remainder taken from reference TRBV30 and TRBJ2-2, is SQTIHQWPATLVQPVGSPLSLECTVEGTSNPNLYWYRQAAGRGLQLLFYSVGIGQISSEVPQNLSASRPQDRQFILSSKKLLLSDSGFYLCAWIGTSGGELFFGEGSRLTVL.

The J gene is TRBJ2-1, the V gene TRBV27, with D tentatively TRBD2 (6 bases). Germline assignment: CDR1 MNHEY and CDR2 SMNVEV (reference sequence). The CDR3 covers 16 residues. The V end was cut by 1 base, the J end by 3 bases, with 13 bases between. The CDR3 DNA sequence: TGTGCCAGCAGTTTATACTCGCGGGACCACTACAATGAGCAGTTCTTC. This sequence encodes CASSLYSRDHYNEQFF.

This sequence joins TRBV29-1 and TRBJ2-7; D is unclear. The CDR3 totals 13 residues. V was trimmed by 6 bases and J by 0 bases, leaving 12 bases between them. Germline CDR1 and CDR2: SQVTM and ANQGSEA. Here the CDR3 reads CSVATRHSYEQYF. Written as DNA, the CDR3 is TGCAGCGTAGCCACCCGACACTCCTACGAGCAGTACTTC.

This clone turned up a few times. The gene calls are TRBV15 and TRBJ2-1, with D hard to call. The CDR3 has 15 residues. Germline values: CDR1 LNHNV, CDR2 YYDKDF (reference sequence). V shed 0 bases and J shed 4 bases, with 10 bases lying between them. In DNA form, the CDR3 reads TGTGCCACCAGCAGAGATATGGGCAGATACAATGAGCAGTTCTTC. As protein: CATSRDMGRYNEQFF.

This chain joins TRBV15 and TRBJ2-2; a possible D gene is TRBD1 (6 bases). The V and J ends lost 0 bases and 6 bases respectively, with 14 bases between them. Per germline, CDR1 LNHNV and CDR2 YYDKDF (reference sequence). The CDR3 contains 16 residues. CDR3 region: CATSRDNRANAGELFF. The CDR3 nucleotides read TGTGCCACCAGCAGAGATAACAGGGCTAACGCCGGGGAGCTGTTTTTT.

The chain couples TRBV5-1 to TRBJ1-4; maybe TRBD1 (5 bases). CDR1 is SGHRS and CDR2 is YFSETQ in the germline V gene. The germline V and J ends were trimmed by 0 bases and 1 base, with 7 bases remaining between them. The CDR3 spans 15 residues. CDR3 in DNA: TGCGCCAGCAGCTTGGGAACAGGAACTAATGAAAAACTGTTTTTT. Translation gives CASSLGTGTNEKLFF.

The chain combines TRBV9 with TRBJ1-1; D may be TRBD1 (5 bases). V lost 5 bases to trimming and J lost 5 bases, with 13 bases between them. CDR1 SGDLS and CDR2 YYNGEE come from the germline V gene. The CDR3 is 13 residues long. The CDR3 DNA sequence: TGTGCCAGCAGTGAGGGGAGCGGGACTGAAGCTTTCTTT. Its protein product is CASSEGSGTEAFF.

The J gene is TRBJ2-1, the V gene TRBV9; D not certain. CDR1 is SGDLS, CDR2 YYNGEE, per germline. The CDR3 has 14 amino acids. The V and J ends lost 0 bases and 3 bases respectively, with 7 bases between them. As DNA, the CDR3 is TGTGCCAGCAGCGTAGGCGGTGACTACAATGAGCAGTTCTTC. Residues: CASSVGGDYNEQFF.

J is TRBJ2-7 and V is TRBV6-1; D perhaps matches TRBD1 (5 bases). The germline V gene has CDR1 MNHNS and CDR2 SASEGT. The CDR3 is 13 residues long. The CDR3 sequence: CASWGQGTYEQYF. In DNA, the CDR3 is TGTGCTTCCTGGGGCCAGGGCACCTACGAGCAGTACTTC.

The chain uses TRBV19 and TRBJ2-2, with 14 bases fitting TRBD2. V lost 6 bases and J lost 3; bases outside the gene matches: 0. CDR1 LNHDA and CDR2 SQIVND come from the germline V gene (reference sequence). CDR3 length equals 15 residues. The CDR3 loop is CASRGLAGDTGELFF. As DNA, the CDR3 is TGTGCCAGTAGGGGACTAGCGGGAGACACCGGGGAGCTGTTTTTT.

This rearrangement joins TRBV5-8 to TRBJ2-7, with D possibly matching TRBD2 (6 bases). The CDR3 length is 12 residues. The ends were cut back, 4 bases at V and 5 bases at J, with 10 bases in the middle. Germline V gene sequence: CDR1 SGHTS, CDR2 YDEGEE. The CDR3 loop is CASSPGGDEQYF. The CDR3, as DNA: TGTGCCAGCAGCCCTGGAGGGGACGAGCAGTACTTC.